This T cell receptor beta chain derives from a study of control samples from healthy donors and cancer patients. Here immunoSEQ multiplex PCR was the method, and the copy in TCRdb shows in-frame clones only, minus some. Found here are roughly 400,000 clones, approximately 92% of them singletons; the top ten hold more than 6%. CDR1 and CDR2 (germline): SNHLY, FYNNEI. V lost 3 bases and J 5 bases, leaving 11 bases between the germline ends. This CDR3 spans 14 amino acids. The chain links TRBV2 to TRBJ2-4; D is unclear. The specimen was PBMCs. This receptor was obtained from a man aged 35-49 years with head and neck cancer. The CDR3 reads CASSDQVIQNIQYF. The DNA of the CDR3 is TGTGCCAGCAGTGACCAGGTCATCCAAAACATTCAGTACTTC. The variable domain in full, completed from reference TRBV2 and TRBJ2-4, reads EPEVTQTPSHQVTQMGQEVILRCVPISNHLYFYWYRQILGQKVEFLVSFYNNEISEKSEIFDDQFSVERPDGSNFTLKIRSTKLEDSAMYFCASSDQVIQNIQYFGAGTRLSVL.